This TCR beta chain derives from a study of CD8+ T cells in alopecia areata. As for the study in general: Tofacitinib was taken orally by treated patients, and the dose was 5 to 10 mg twice daily.

General study points: Among the 100 top clones, expanded CD8+ clones, like scalp clonality, were significantly decreased by tofacitinib. Throughout tofacitinib, many expanded lesional clones continued to persist in scalp and blood.

Specified treatment: oral pan-JAK inhibitor, 5-10 mg twice daily. Punch biopsies of lesional scalp, plus peripheral blood, were taken from alopecia areata patients. Germline V CDR1 and CDR2: MNHEY, SMNVEV (reference sequence). The CDR3 length is 14 residues. With V trimmed by 2 bases and J by 7 bases, 5 bases remained unmatched. As to this clone: Its antigen is currently unknown.

Sequencing relied on a cDNA template that was reverse transcribed from extracted RNA. Repertoires were generated with immunoSEQ multiplex PCR, while TCRdb's copy carries only in-frame clones and drops some. This table has about 140,000 clones, around 87% appearing once. The chain links TRBV27 to TRBJ2-1; TRBD2 matches 7 bases. The sequence came from a human donor with alopecia areata. The source was CD8+ T cells sorted from blood, collected at week 4, from a patient treated with tofacitinib. The CDR3 sequence is CASSLLAVHNEQFF. The CDR3 DNA follows: TGTGCCAGCAGTTTACTAGCGGTTCATAATGAGCAGTTCTTC.